These T cell receptor beta chains were read from a single sample in a study of blood T cell repertoires in COVID-19. Profiling relied on immunoSEQ multiplex PCR, and the TCRdb table lists in-frame clones only, not all of them. The sample records just over 75,000 clones, 84% being singletons. Source material: peripheral blood. All receptors derive from a man aged 50 to 59 with acute or convalescent COVID-19. The CDR3 runs from the conserved cysteine through the conserved F or W. D genes are given only for firm matches. Expanded clones are given a class, and other clones once, few, many or no size at all.

d_call: -
j_call: TRBJ2-1
clone_size: -
v_call: TRBV9
cdr3_aa: CASSVAGSFYNEQFF
cdr3_nt: TGTGCCAGCAGCGTAGCGGGAAGCTTCTACAATGAGCAGTTCTTC

d_call: TRBD1
j_call: TRBJ2-7
clone_size: -
v_call: TRBV28
cdr3_aa: CASSMPGQTYEQYF
cdr3_nt: TGTGCCAGCAGTATGCCGGGACAGACCTACGAGCAGTACTTC

d_call: -
j_call: TRBJ2-1
clone_size: -
v_call: TRBV6-2/TRBV6-3
cdr3_aa: CASSYHGLTTYNEQFF
cdr3_nt: TGTGCCAGCAGTTACCACGGACTAACCACCTACAATGAGCAGTTCTTC

d_call: TRBD1
j_call: TRBJ1-1
clone_size: -
v_call: TRBV30
cdr3_aa: CAWSVLQGYTEAFF
cdr3_nt: TGTGCCTGGAGTGTACTACAGGGGTACACTGAAGCTTTCTTT

d_call: TRBD2
j_call: TRBJ2-4
clone_size: few
v_call: TRBV2
cdr3_aa: CASSTGLAGDKYF
cdr3_nt: TGTGCCAGCAGTACGGGACTAGCGGGAGACAAGTACTTC

d_call: -
j_call: TRBJ2-7
clone_size: once
v_call: TRBV4-3
cdr3_aa: CASSQFSGNYEQYF
cdr3_nt: TGCGCCAGCAGCCAATTTAGCGGCAACTACGAGCAGTACTTC

d_call: TRBD1
j_call: TRBJ1-5
clone_size: -
v_call: TRBV30
cdr3_aa: CAWSDRGDQPQHF
cdr3_nt: TGTGCCTGGAGTGACAGGGGGGATCAGCCCCAGCATTTT

d_call: TRBD1
j_call: TRBJ2-7
clone_size: few
v_call: TRBV28
cdr3_aa: CASSFSGQGEVEQYF
cdr3_nt: TGTGCCAGCAGTTTTTCGGGACAGGGGGAAGTCGAGCAGTACTTC

d_call: TRBD2
j_call: TRBJ2-1
clone_size: -
v_call: TRBV11-2
cdr3_aa: CASSHQLAGKNEQFF
cdr3_nt: TGTGCCAGCAGCCATCAACTAGCGGGAAAGAATGAGCAGTTCTTC

d_call: -
j_call: TRBJ1-3
clone_size: -
v_call: TRBV19
cdr3_aa: CASSRIGFGTGNTIYF
cdr3_nt: TGTGCCAGTAGTAGGATTGGTTTCGGGACTGGAAACACCATATATTTT

d_call: TRBD1
j_call: TRBJ1-5
clone_size: once
v_call: TRBV9
cdr3_aa: CASSLGQGRDQPQHF
cdr3_nt: TGTGCCAGCAGCCTGGGACAGGGAAGGGATCAGCCCCAGCATTTT

d_call: TRBD1
j_call: TRBJ2-2
clone_size: -
v_call: TRBV5-5
cdr3_aa: CASSFGQGAPVTGELFF
cdr3_nt: TGTGCCAGCAGCTTTGGACAGGGGGCTCCAGTCACCGGGGAGCTGTTTTTT

d_call: -
j_call: TRBJ1-2
clone_size: -
v_call: TRBV5-4
cdr3_aa: CASSLAGVDGYTF
cdr3_nt: TGTGCCAGCAGCTTGGCCGGGGTGGATGGCTACACCTTC

d_call: TRBD1
j_call: TRBJ2-1
clone_size: once
v_call: TRBV5-1
cdr3_aa: CASSSSGTGAYNEQFF
cdr3_nt: TGCGCCAGCAGCTCCTCCGGGACAGGGGCCTACAATGAGCAGTTCTTC

d_call: -
j_call: TRBJ1-2
clone_size: -
v_call: TRBV4-3
cdr3_aa: CASSQYRGDYGYTF
cdr3_nt: TGCGCCAGCAGCCAATATCGGGGAGACTATGGCTACACCTTC

d_call: TRBD1
j_call: TRBJ1-2
clone_size: many
v_call: TRBV14
cdr3_aa: CASSQRIGGEGYTF
cdr3_nt: TGTGCCAGCAGCCAGAGGATAGGGGGCGAGGGCTACACCTTC

d_call: -
j_call: TRBJ1-5
clone_size: -
v_call: TRBV5-6
cdr3_aa: CASTHLSFPGANQPQHF
cdr3_nt: TGTGCCAGCACGCACCTCTCCTTCCCAGGGGCGAATCAGCCCCAGCATTTT

d_call: -
j_call: TRBJ1-1
clone_size: -
v_call: TRBV19
cdr3_aa: CASSPGLAGVENTEAFF
cdr3_nt: TGTGCCAGTAGTCCCGGGTTAGCAGGGGTGGAGAACACTGAAGCTTTCTTT

d_call: -
j_call: TRBJ2-1
clone_size: once
v_call: TRBV27
cdr3_aa: CASSTILFGGANYNEQFF
cdr3_nt: TGTGCCAGCAGCACTATACTCTTTGGGGGGGCGAACTACAATGAGCAGTTCTTC

d_call: -
j_call: TRBJ2-1
clone_size: -
v_call: TRBV2
cdr3_aa: CASRYSGNEQFF
cdr3_nt: TGTGCCAGCAGATACAGCGGCAATGAGCAGTTCTTC

d_call: TRBD1
j_call: TRBJ1-5
clone_size: -
v_call: TRBV5-1
cdr3_aa: CASSPGTGGGQPQHF
cdr3_nt: TGCGCCAGCAGCCCAGGGACAGGGGGCGGTCAGCCCCAGCATTTT

d_call: TRBD2
j_call: TRBJ2-7
clone_size: -
v_call: TRBV7-6
cdr3_aa: CASSLRASGDHYEQYF
cdr3_nt: TGTGCCAGCAGCCTCCGGGCTAGCGGGGACCACTACGAGCAGTACTTC

d_call: -
j_call: TRBJ1-1
clone_size: -
v_call: TRBV3-1/TRBV3-2
cdr3_aa: CASSLALQFTEAFF
cdr3_nt: TGTGCCAGCAGCCTCGCGTTACAGTTCACTGAAGCTTTCTTT

d_call: -
j_call: TRBJ1-1
clone_size: -
v_call: TRBV29-1
cdr3_aa: CSVVKSGGANTEAFF
cdr3_nt: TGCAGCGTGGTGAAATCTGGGGGCGCGAACACTGAAGCTTTCTTT

d_call: -
j_call: TRBJ2-5
clone_size: once
v_call: TRBV7-2
cdr3_aa: CASSSGGIEYF
cdr3_nt: TGTGCCAGCAGCTCGGGGGGCATAGAGTACTTC

d_call: -
j_call: TRBJ2-3
clone_size: -
v_call: TRBV5-1
cdr3_aa: CASTKGEPTDTQYF
cdr3_nt: TGCGCCAGCACCAAGGGAGAACCCACAGATACGCAGTATTTT

d_call: TRBD2
j_call: TRBJ2-1
clone_size: once
v_call: TRBV6-5
cdr3_aa: CASNVGRGSYNEQFF
cdr3_nt: TGTGCCAGCAACGTCGGGAGGGGTTCCTACAATGAGCAGTTCTTC

d_call: -
j_call: TRBJ2-1
clone_size: -
v_call: TRBV18
cdr3_aa: CASSPTTGNYNEQFF
cdr3_nt: TGTGCCAGCTCACCAACGACGGGGAACTACAATGAGCAGTTCTTC

d_call: -
j_call: TRBJ2-5
clone_size: -
v_call: TRBV7-9
cdr3_aa: CASSFDSFVWGTQYF
cdr3_nt: TGTGCCAGCAGCTTTGACAGTTTCGTATGGGGGACCCAGTACTTC

d_call: -
j_call: TRBJ2-6
clone_size: -
v_call: TRBV27
cdr3_aa: CASSGPGANVLTF
cdr3_nt: TGTGCCAGCAGTGGCCCTGGGGCCAACGTCCTGACTTTC

d_call: TRBD2
j_call: TRBJ2-1
clone_size: once
v_call: TRBV7-2
cdr3_aa: CASSLAGLAGGFGEQFF
cdr3_nt: TGTGCCAGCAGCTTAGCCGGGTTAGCGGGAGGGTTTGGAGAGCAGTTCTTC

d_call: TRBD1
j_call: TRBJ2-2
clone_size: -
v_call: TRBV7-3
cdr3_aa: CASSLGTVDTGELFF
cdr3_nt: TGTGCCAGCAGCTTAGGGACAGTAGACACCGGGGAGCTGTTTTTT

d_call: TRBD2
j_call: TRBJ2-1
clone_size: once
v_call: TRBV10-3
cdr3_aa: CAISESGGSSYNEQFF
cdr3_nt: TGTGCCATCAGTGAGTCTGGCGGGAGCTCCTACAATGAGCAGTTCTTC

d_call: TRBD2
j_call: TRBJ2-7
clone_size: -
v_call: TRBV27
cdr3_aa: CASRSGRAVDEQYF
cdr3_nt: TGTGCCAGCAGGAGCGGGAGGGCCGTTGACGAGCAGTACTTC

d_call: TRBD1
j_call: TRBJ2-7
clone_size: -
v_call: TRBV10-1
cdr3_aa: CASRPGTGAHEQYF
cdr3_nt: TGCGCCAGCAGGCCCGGGACAGGTGCCCACGAGCAGTACTTC

d_call: TRBD2
j_call: TRBJ2-2
clone_size: once
v_call: TRBV28
cdr3_aa: CASSLLGLARNTGELFF
cdr3_nt: TGTGCCAGCAGTTTATTGGGACTAGCGAGGAACACCGGGGAGCTGTTTTTT

d_call: -
j_call: TRBJ2-1
clone_size: -
v_call: TRBV7-7
cdr3_aa: CASSPEMLDEQFF
cdr3_nt: TGTGCCAGCAGCCCAGAAATGTTGGATGAGCAGTTCTTC

d_call: TRBD2
j_call: TRBJ2-7
clone_size: -
v_call: TRBV6-5
cdr3_aa: CASSLAGGGYEQYF
cdr3_nt: TGTGCCAGCAGTTTAGCGGGGGGAGGATACGAGCAGTACTTC

d_call: TRBD2
j_call: TRBJ2-1
clone_size: -
v_call: TRBV18
cdr3_aa: CASSLKALGLAGGNEQFF
cdr3_nt: TGTGCCAGCTCACTAAAAGCCCTTGGACTAGCGGGAGGTAATGAGCAGTTCTTC

d_call: TRBD2
j_call: TRBJ2-3
clone_size: -
v_call: TRBV19
cdr3_aa: CASSSRTSGSMDTQYF
cdr3_nt: TGTGCCAGTAGTTCCCGGACTAGCGGGAGTATGGATACGCAGTATTTT

d_call: -
j_call: TRBJ1-1
clone_size: -
v_call: TRBV27
cdr3_aa: CASSLLWGGTEAFF
cdr3_nt: TGTGCCAGCAGTTTATTGTGGGGGGGCACTGAAGCTTTCTTT

d_call: TRBD2
j_call: TRBJ2-3
clone_size: -
v_call: TRBV11-2
cdr3_aa: CASSSAGLGGDTQYF
cdr3_nt: TGTGCCAGCAGCTCTGCGGGACTAGGGGGGGATACGCAGTATTTT

d_call: -
j_call: TRBJ1-2
clone_size: -
v_call: TRBV5-6
cdr3_aa: CASSLDSVQGYTF
cdr3_nt: TGTGCCAGCAGCCTAGATAGCGTGCAGGGCTACACCTTC

d_call: TRBD2
j_call: TRBJ2-7
clone_size: -
v_call: TRBV27
cdr3_aa: CASSLGLAGEQYF
cdr3_nt: TGTGCCAGCAGTTTAGGACTAGCGGGAGAGCAGTACTTC

d_call: TRBD1
j_call: TRBJ1-2
clone_size: once
v_call: TRBV2
cdr3_aa: CASHASGTGIWYGYTF
cdr3_nt: TGTGCCAGCCATGCCTCTGGGACAGGGATTTGGTATGGCTACACCTTC

d_call: TRBD1
j_call: TRBJ2-1
clone_size: -
v_call: TRBV5-1
cdr3_aa: CASSLAGQGYNEQFF
cdr3_nt: TGCGCCAGCAGCTTGGCGGGACAGGGCTACAATGAGCAGTTCTTC

d_call: TRBD2
j_call: TRBJ2-7
clone_size: -
v_call: TRBV18
cdr3_aa: CASSPPGRGEQYF
cdr3_nt: TGTGCCAGCTCACCACCAGGGAGGGGAGAGCAGTACTTC

d_call: -
j_call: TRBJ1-4
clone_size: once
v_call: TRBV11-3
cdr3_aa: CASSYAAEDEKLFF
cdr3_nt: TGTGCCAGCAGCTATGCCGCAGAAGATGAAAAACTGTTTTTT

d_call: -
j_call: TRBJ2-6
clone_size: once
v_call: TRBV6-2/TRBV6-3
cdr3_aa: CASSAGSGANVLTF
cdr3_nt: TGTGCCAGCAGTGCCGGCTCTGGGGCCAACGTCCTGACTTTC

d_call: -
j_call: TRBJ2-1
clone_size: -
v_call: TRBV12-5
cdr3_aa: CASGLGHGGSDEQFF
cdr3_nt: TGTGCTAGTGGTTTGGGCCACGGAGGGAGCGATGAGCAGTTCTTC

d_call: -
j_call: TRBJ1-1
clone_size: -
v_call: TRBV7-9
cdr3_aa: CASSLYGRQVNTEAFF
cdr3_nt: TGTGCCAGCAGCTTATATGGGAGACAGGTGAACACTGAAGCTTTCTTT